The 27 T cell receptor beta chains below come from one sample, sequenced in a study of cytomegalovirus exposure and HLA in healthy donors. The PCR made use of 60 Vbeta and 13 Jbeta primers. Some clones are missing from TCRdb's copy, which holds only in-frame ones; the method was immunoSEQ multiplex PCR. Of roughly 150,000 clones listed, approximately 71% were seen once; the top ten hold over 9.5%. The sample comprised PBMCs. These receptors were obtained from a man between 25 and 39 years old in good health and CMV-seropositive.

The J gene is TRBJ1-1, the V gene TRBV19, with a possible D match to TRBD1 (6 bases). Trimming took 1 base from V and 1 from J, leaving 10 bases between them. CDR1 is LNHDA, CDR2 SQIVND, per germline (reference sequence). This CDR3 contains 15 residues. CDR3 sequence reads: CASSIGTEKNTEAFF. CDR3 bases: TGTGCCAGTAGTATAGGGACAGAAAAGAACACTGAAGCTTTCTTT.

This clone has a handful of counts. The chain is built from TRBV30 and TRBJ1-2; TRBD1 matches at 8 bases. This CDR3 region has 12 residues. The germline V gene encodes CDR1 GTSNPN and CDR2 SVGIG (reference sequence). V lost 4 bases and J lost 6; bases outside the gene matches: 4. DNA for the CDR3: TGTGCCTGGACCGGGACAGGTCATGGCTACACCTTC. It encodes CAWTGTGHGYTF.

The V and J genes are TRBV10-1 and TRBJ2-1; D gene unclear. Per germline, CDR1 WNHNN and CDR2 SYGVQD (reference sequence). V was pared by 8 bases and J by 2 bases, with 10 bases between. The length of the CDR3 is 13 residues. For the CDR3, the DNA is TGCGCCAGCGCGTCGGTTACCTACAATGAGCAGTTCTTC. This translates into CASASVTYNEQFF.

The genes are TRBV5-6 and TRBJ2-5; 7 bases line up with TRBD1. The DNA end is a closer match to TRBJ2-7, so the J assignment may be wrong. The CDR3 covers 14 residues. Germline CDR1 and CDR2: SGHDT and YYEEEE. CDR3 loop: CASSLDGTVYEQYF. The CDR3 DNA reads as TGTGCCAGCAGCTTGGATGGGACAGTCTACGAGCAGTACTTC.

The DNA for the CDR3 is TGTGCCAGCAGCCGCCAGGAGGACACTGAAGCTTTCTTT. Its protein product is CASSRQEDTEAFF. J is TRBJ1-1 and V is TRBV14, with unresolved D. The CDR3 totals 13 residues. V lost 4 bases and J 3 bases, leaving 9 bases between the germline ends. Germline V gene sequence: CDR1 SGHDN, CDR2 FVKESK.

Comment on this clone: Its ends do not fully match the called genes, so a read error is possible. This same CDR3 is encoded by further DNA sequences in the sample. Here the CDR3 reads CATHSTGENEQFF. CDR3 bases: TGCGCCACTCACAGTACAGGGGAAAATGAGCAGTTCTTC. V is TRBV10-3 and J is TRBJ2-1, with 7 nucleotides matching TRBD1. This CDR3 comprises 13 residues. CDR1 ENHRY and CDR2 SYGVKD come from the germline V gene.

The V and J genes are TRBV11-3 and TRBJ1-4, with 8 bases matching TRBD1. The CDR3 is 16 residues long. The germline V gene has CDR1 SGHNT and CDR2 YENEEA. V lost 3 bases to trimming and J lost 0 bases; unmatched junction nucleotides: 3. CDR3 in amino acids: CASSLGQVATNEKLFF. Here the CDR3 DNA reads TGTGCCAGCAGCTTGGGACAGGTGGCAACTAATGAAAAACTGTTTTTT.

This chain's CDR3 is CASSTTLAALDEQYF. CDR3 nucleotides: TGTGCCAGCAGCACAACACTGGCGGCGCTGGACGAGCAGTACTTC. The J gene is TRBJ2-7, the V gene TRBV21-1; TRBD2 is the table's D call, not checked against the DNA. TRBV21-1 is classified as a pseudogene. This CDR3 spans 15 amino acids.

In nucleotides, the CDR3 is TGCGCCAGCAGTGCACCCCGGTCCACAGATACGCAGTATTTT. Protein sequence: CASSAPRSTDTQYF. This rearrangement joins TRBV10-1 to TRBJ2-3; D gene uncertain. The V end was cut by 4 bases, the J end by 2 bases, with 10 bases between. This CDR3 is 14 amino acids long. Germline CDR1 and CDR2: WNHNN and SYGVQD (reference sequence).

This clone is a singleton in its sample. CDR3: CASSQEGRGLETYNEQFF. DNA for the CDR3: TGCGCCAGCAGTCAAGAAGGACGGGGACTAGAAACCTACAATGAGCAGTTCTTC. The chain carries TRBV23-1 and TRBJ2-1; 8 nucleotides align to TRBD2. TRBV23-1 is labeled an ORF, and its function is uncertain. V dropped 2 bases and J dropped 2; count of bases not matched to a gene: 11. The length of the CDR3 is 18 residues.

This chain links TRBV14 with TRBJ2-1, with 10 positions matching TRBD2. Germline trimming cut 4 bases from V and 0 bases from J; bases unmatched to any gene: 6. CDR3 length: 17 residues. Germline values: CDR1 SGHDN, CDR2 FVKESK. CDR3 sequence reads: CASSPTSGIPSYNEQFF. In DNA form, the CDR3 reads TGTGCCAGCAGCCCTACTAGCGGGATTCCCTCCTACAATGAGCAGTTCTTC.

The chain combines TRBV11-3 with TRBJ2-1, with a possible D match to TRBD2 (5 bases). The ends were cut back, 2 bases at V and 4 bases at J, with 6 bases in the middle. CDR1 is SGHNT and CDR2 is YENEEA in the germline V gene. This CDR3 has 13 amino acids. The CDR3 here is CASSLRGYNEQFF. The CDR3 DNA follows: TGTGCCAGCAGCTTACGAGGGTACAATGAGCAGTTCTTC.

This sequence joins TRBV6-5 and TRBJ2-1; TRBD2 aligns across 8 bases. The trim removed 2 bases at V and 3 bases at J, leaving 6 bases unmatched. CDR1 is MNHEY, CDR2 SVGAGI, per germline. The CDR3 consists of 16 residues. The CDR3 DNA reads as TGTGCCAGCAGTTACGGGGGCGGGAGGTTCTACAATGAGCAGTTCTTC. It is translated as CASSYGGGRFYNEQFF.

This clone was picked up one time. V and J are TRBV6-5 and TRBJ1-6, with D possibly TRBD1 on 6 matching bases. Germline V lookup: CDR1 MNHEY, CDR2 SVGAGI. The CDR3 has 14 amino acids. The ends were cut back, 5 bases at V and 9 bases at J, with 14 bases in the middle. The CDR3 nucleotides are TGTGCCAGCAGTCTCCCGGACAGAAGTTCACCCCTCCACTTT. It encodes CASSLPDRSSPLHF.

The V call is TRBV14, the J call TRBJ2-7; TRBD1 matches 10 bases. Germline trimming cut 5 bases from V and 7 bases from J; bases unmatched to any gene: 14. The CDR3 totals 16 residues. In germline, CDR1 is SGHDN, CDR2 FVKESK. The CDR3 protein is CASSKRQGQGLGEQYF. CDR3 DNA sequence: TGTGCCAGCAGCAAGAGACAGGGACAGGGGTTAGGAGAGCAGTACTTC.

This clone has only a few counts. J is TRBJ2-7 and V is TRBV10-3, with D possibly TRBD2 on 7 matching bases. The CDR3 is 15 residues long. V lost 10 bases, J lost 6 bases, and 25 bases lay in between. CDR1 and CDR2 (germline): ENHRY, SYGVKD. The CDR3 coding sequence is TGTGCCAGCAAATTAAGCGGGGCTGGGGGCTCCGAGCAGTACTTC. Its translation: CASKLSGAGGSEQYF.

The rearrangement links TRBV6-1 to TRBJ1-5; D is unresolved. V was trimmed by 6 bases and J by 7 bases, leaving 13 bases between them. The CDR3 spans 13 residues. Per germline, CDR1 MNHNS and CDR2 SASEGT. The DNA for the CDR3 is TGTGCCAGCAGGTGGCAGGCTGGACAGCCCCAGCATTTT. This codes for CASRWQAGQPQHF.

The sample holds a few counts of this clone. The chain joins TRBV6-5 to TRBJ1-1; no firm D call. This CDR3 spans 13 amino acids. Germline CDR1 reads MNHEY; CDR2 reads SVGAGI. The V end was cut by 11 bases, the J end by 1 base, with 14 bases between. The chain's CDR3 is CASEYQENTEAFF. The CDR3 DNA follows: TGTGCCTCCGAATATCAGGAGAACACTGAAGCTTTCTTT.

This clone appeared once. J is TRBJ2-1 and V is TRBV5-1; weak D call: TRBD1 (5 bases). Trimming left V 1 base short and J 2 bases short, with 10 bases between. The CDR3 loop spans 15 amino acids. Looked up from germline, CDR1 is SGHRS and CDR2 is YFSETQ. The CDR3 protein is CASSLTGDTYNEQFF. CDR3 bases: TGCGCCAGCAGCTTGACAGGAGACACCTACAATGAGCAGTTCTTC.

This chain connects TRBV4-1 to TRBJ1-5, with TRBD1 matching over 8 bases. In germline, CDR1 is MGHRA, CDR2 YSYEKL. This CDR3 region has 14 residues. V lost 3 bases to trimming and J lost 6 bases; unmatched junction nucleotides: 4. The CDR3 nucleotides are TGCGCCAGCAGCCAGATACAGGGGGTTCAGCCCCAGCATTTT. Translating gives CASSQIQGVQPQHF.

This chain joins TRBV4-1 and TRBJ2-3; 13 nucleotides line up with TRBD2. Losses at the gene ends were 0 bases for V and 0 bases for J; bases not matched to a gene: 3. The CDR3 runs to 18 residues. Looked up from germline, CDR1 is MGHRA and CDR2 is YSYEKL. The CDR3 reads CASSQELAGGASTDTQYF. Written as DNA, the CDR3 is TGCGCCAGCAGCCAAGAACTAGCGGGAGGGGCAAGCACAGATACGCAGTATTTT.

The chain joins TRBV10-1 to TRBJ2-1, with 11 bases that match TRBD2. This CDR3 is 15 amino acids long. V lost 8 bases and J lost 7; bases outside the gene matches: 10. Germline CDR1 and CDR2: WNHNN and SYGVQD (reference sequence). The CDR3: CASFPPSGRMNEQFF. The CDR3 DNA follows: TGCGCCAGCTTTCCTCCTAGCGGGAGGATGAATGAGCAGTTCTTC.

The J gene is TRBJ1-5, the V gene TRBV27; maybe TRBD1 (6 bases). The CDR3 covers 13 residues. V lost 5 bases and J 3 bases, leaving 8 bases between the germline ends. From germline, CDR1 is MNHEY and CDR2 SMNVEV (reference sequence). The CDR3 DNA is TGTGCCAGCAGTGGACAGTTCAATCAGCCCCAGCATTTT. Residues: CASSGQFNQPQHF.

The chain joins TRBV7-9 to TRBJ2-7; D is undetermined. There are 12 residues in the CDR3. CDR1 SEHNR and CDR2 FQNEAQ come from the germline V gene (reference sequence). CDR3 DNA: TGTTCCACTGCCAGTTCAGCCTACGAGCAGTACTTC. This codes for CSTASSAYEQYF.

The chain joins TRBV2 to TRBJ2-1; D gene uncertain. CDR1 is SNHLY, CDR2 FYNNEI, per germline. V lost 4 bases and J lost 2, with 6 bases in between. The CDR3 has 13 residues. In DNA form, the CDR3 reads TGTGCCAGCAGTGTTTCAGCCTACAATGAGCAGTTCTTC. Translating gives CASSVSAYNEQFF.

This chain connects TRBV7-9 to TRBJ1-1; a possible D gene is TRBD1 (6 bases). V was pared by 5 bases and J by 5 bases, with 15 bases between. The CDR3 totals 14 residues. Germline lookup yields CDR1 SEHNR and CDR2 FQNEAQ (reference sequence). The CDR3 sequence: CASSTQGRVTEAFF. CDR3 DNA: TGTGCCAGCAGCACACAGGGAAGGGTGACTGAAGCTTTCTTT.

The rearrangement joins TRBV30 to TRBJ2-7, with TRBD2 matching 7 bases. The CDR3 spans 12 residues. Germline CDR1 and CDR2: GTSNPN and SVGIG (reference sequence). Losses at the gene ends were 3 bases for V and 7 bases for J; bases not matched to a gene: 6. CDR3 loop: CAWRTSTREQYF. Written as DNA, the CDR3 is TGTGCCTGGAGGACTAGCACGCGGGAGCAGTACTTC.